The 32 T cell receptor beta chains below were found in one sample sequenced in a study of blood T cells in healthy people across ages. A J-beta primer mix and a sample-barcoded 5' primer were used in a second PCR of about 7 to 11 cycles. TCRdb redid the calling of the 5' RACE reads with MiXCR, one entry per CDR3 protein. The table records 1 million or so distinct CDR3 sequences, about 23% of them present only once. The data were also submitted as part of a second study, on T cells of mothers and their children.

The material sequenced was blood. Receptors were obtained from a girl aged 2 to 9 in good health.

The genes are TRBV4-2 and TRBJ2-3, with TRBD2 matching over 11 bases. Trimming took 8 bases from V and 5 from J; bases not matched to a gene: 9. CDR3 length: 15 amino acids. CDR1 is LGHNA and CDR2 is YNFKEQ in the germline V gene. The CDR3: CASVDSGGAKDTQYF. CDR3 DNA: TGTGCCAGCGTTGATAGCGGGGGGGCCAAAGATACGCAGTATTTT.

Here the CDR3 reads CASSLLIHDEQYF. In DNA form, the CDR3 reads TGTGCCAGCAGCTTGTTGATTCATGACGAGCAGTACTTC. V gene TRBV5-6 combines with J gene TRBJ2-7, with D uncertain. From germline, CDR1 is SGHDT and CDR2 YYEEEE. There are 13 residues in the CDR3. V was clipped by 1 base and J by 5 bases, with 10 bases between them.

V usage is TRBV6-1 and J usage is TRBJ2-1; TRBD1 is a possible D gene (6 bases). Trimming left V 7 bases short and J 3 bases short, with 10 bases between. Germline assignment: CDR1 MNHNS and CDR2 SASEGT. CDR3 length: 13 amino acids. CDR3 DNA: TGTGCCAGCACTTCGGACAGCTACAATGAGCAGTTCTTC. Translating gives CASTSDSYNEQFF.

V usage is TRBV11-2 and J usage is TRBJ2-2; 7 nucleotides align to TRBD1. With 5 bases clipped from V and 3 bases from J, the junction kept 6 bases outside the gene matches. CDR1 is SGHAT and CDR2 is FQNNGV in the germline V gene. The CDR3 totals 15 residues. CDR3 loop: CASSKGQSYTGELFF. As DNA, the CDR3 is TGTGCCAGCAGCAAGGGACAGAGCTACACCGGGGAGCTGTTTTTT.

This chain uses TRBV6-2 or TRBV6-3 with TRBJ2-6; 8 bases map to TRBD1. The ends lost 4 bases at V and 0 bases at J; junction bases unmatched: 5. This CDR3 contains 17 residues. The V gene's germline CDR1 is MNHEY and CDR2 SVGEGT. In DNA, the CDR3 is TGTGCCAGCAGTTCCGCGGACAGGGCCTCTGGGGCCAACGTCCTGACTTTC. Its translation is CASSSADRASGANVLTF.

This clonotype came up a few times. Sequence at one end of the junction differs from germline and may be a read error. This chain joins TRBV6-5 and TRBJ2-7; tentative D call: TRBD1 (5 bases). The CDR3 is 13 amino acids. Germline V gene sequence: CDR1 MNHEY, CDR2 SVGAGI. The DNA of the CDR3 is TGTGCCAGCAGTTACTCGAAAATGGCAGGGCTATTATTC. Translation gives CASSYSKMAGLLF.

This chain connects TRBV7-9 to TRBJ2-1, with D perhaps matching TRBD1 (5 bases). Trimming removed 7 bases from V and 8 bases from J, with 15 bases in between. From germline, CDR1 is SEHNR and CDR2 FQNEAQ (reference sequence). This CDR3 is 13 amino acids long. This CDR3 reads CASTLIREHEQFF. The DNA for the CDR3 is TGTGCCAGCACACTAATCAGGGAACATGAGCAGTTCTTC.

This clonotype was counted a few times. V is TRBV2 and J is TRBJ2-1; the D gene is possibly TRBD1 (5 bases). V gave up 2 bases and J gave up 6 bases, with 14 bases separating them. Germline CDR1 is SNHLY and CDR2 is FYNNEI. The CDR3 is 15 residues long. The CDR3 protein is CASSEIRTTGNEQFF. The DNA for the CDR3 is TGTGCCAGCAGTGAAATCAGGACAACGGGCAATGAGCAGTTCTTC.

The chain has TRBV20-1 and TRBJ1-6, with TRBD1 as a possible D gene (6 bases). V lost 6 bases to trimming and J lost 16 bases, with 22 bases between them. Per the germline V gene, CDR1 is DFQATT and CDR2 is SNEGSKA (reference sequence). The CDR3 spans 13 residues. In DNA, the CDR3 is TGCAGTGCCCAGACAGGCACTCGAAATAAACTCCACTTT. It yields the protein CSAQTGTRNKLHF.

A remark on this clonotype: One end of the junction is discordant with germline, which a read error may explain. V gene TRBV5-1 combines with J gene TRBJ2-2; 7 bases match TRBD1. CDR3 length: 15 amino acids. The germline CDR1 and CDR2 sequences are SGHRS and YFSETQ. The DNA of the CDR3 is TGCGCCAGCAGCTTGGAGGACAGGTTGACCGGGGAGCTGGTTTTT. Translated, it gives CASSLEDRLTGELVF.

In regard to this clonotype: One end of the junction varies from germline; a read error may be responsible. The J gene is TRBJ2-7, the V gene TRBV7-2; D gene ambiguous. CDR1 SGHTA and CDR2 FQGNSA come from the germline V gene. The CDR3 contains 14 residues. As DNA, the CDR3 is TGTGCCAGCAGCTCGCTCCGCGCCTCCTACGAGCAGTGCTTC. Translated, it gives CASSSLRASYEQCF.

The chain couples TRBV9 to TRBJ1-1, with D unresolved. V lost 2 bases, J lost 8 bases, and 13 bases lay in between. CDR3 length: 13 amino acids. The germline V gene has CDR1 SGDLS and CDR2 YYNGEE. The CDR3 DNA reads as TGTGCCAGCAGCGTCCACGAAACTCCAGAAGCTTTCTTT. Translation: CASSVHETPEAFF.

This clonotype has only a few counts. CDR3 sequence reads: CASSQGMMNTEAFF. The CDR3 DNA sequence: TGCGCCAGCAGCCAAGGGATGATGAACACTGAAGCTTTCTTT. The chain couples TRBV4-1 to TRBJ1-1, with D uncertain. CDR3 size: 14 residues. Germline V CDR1 and CDR2: MGHRA, YSYEKL. Trimming pared 1 base from V and 0 bases from J, leaving 6 bases between.

The DNA of the CDR3 is TGTGCCAGCAGCCCGATAGGCCACGAGCAGTACTTC. Protein sequence: CASSPIGHEQYF. V gene TRBV7-2 combines with J gene TRBJ2-7; D gene ambiguous. Trimming removed 5 bases at V and 5 bases at J, with 10 bases between. CDR1 is SGHTA and CDR2 is FQGNSA in the germline V gene. The CDR3 runs 12 residues.

This clonotype was observed a handful of times. This chain links TRBV20-1 with TRBJ2-7; D possibly corresponds to TRBD2 (5 bases). The CDR3 is 14 amino acids. Between the trimmed V and J ends, which lost 4 bases and 2 bases, there was a span of 15 bases. Germline CDR1 and CDR2: DFQATT and SNEGSKA (reference sequence). The CDR3 sequence: CSANDGKFPYEQYF. The CDR3 bases are TGCAGTGCTAATGACGGGAAATTCCCCTACGAGCAGTACTTC.

Remarks on this clonotype: This sequence is one base from a far larger clone and is likely a read error. The genes are TRBV6-2 or TRBV6-3 and TRBJ2-5; D is unclear. In germline, CDR1 is MNHEY, CDR2 SVGEGT. The V end lost 7 bases, the J end lost 1 base, and 4 bases lay between the germline ends. This CDR3 has 11 amino acids. CDR3 bases: TGTGCCAGCATCTCCCAAGAGACCCAGTACTTC. Translating it yields CASISQETQYF.

Many counts were recorded for this clonotype. The rearrangement uses TRBV20-1 and TRBJ2-1; D call uncertain. Trimming cost V 2 bases and J 2 bases, with 4 bases left between them. The CDR3 contains 12 residues. Germline CDR1 is DFQATT and CDR2 is SNEGSKA (reference sequence). The CDR3 protein is CSARIPYNEQFF. The CDR3 coding sequence is TGCAGTGCTAGAATCCCCTACAATGAGCAGTTCTTC.

Many counts were recorded for this clonotype. For the CDR3, the DNA is TGTGCCAGCAGTTGGGGTCTAGCGGTGAACAATGAGCAGTTCTTC. Residues: CASSWGLAVNNEQFF. The rearrangement uses TRBV27 and TRBJ2-1; TRBD2 agrees at 7 bases. The CDR3 covers 15 residues. V lost 4 bases, J lost 5 bases, and 8 bases stayed unmatched. The germline gives CDR1 MNHEY, CDR2 SMNVEV (reference sequence).

This clonotype was recorded at least ten times. The chain couples TRBV12-3 or TRBV12-4 to TRBJ2-1, with 10 bases matching TRBD2. With V trimmed by 7 bases and J by 0 bases, 3 bases remained unmatched. The CDR3 contains 15 residues. The CDR3 sequence is CASTIAGGSYNEQFF. The DNA of the CDR3 is TGTGCCAGCACCATAGCGGGGGGCTCCTACAATGAGCAGTTCTTC.

The chain employs TRBV18 and TRBJ2-7, with D tentatively TRBD1 (5 bases). Gene TRBJ2-5 matches the end of the DNA better, so the J call may be wrong. The V gene's germline CDR1 is KGHSH and CDR2 LQKENI. The CDR3 loop spans 14 amino acids. Here the CDR3 DNA reads TGTGCCAGCTCACCATCGGACAAACGAGAGACCCAGTACTTC. It is translated as CASSPSDKRETQYF.

This clonotype occurred a few times. The gene calls are TRBV7-2 and TRBJ1-2; TRBD1 aligns across 7 bases. CDR1 is SGHTA, CDR2 FQGNSA, per germline. The CDR3 spans 17 residues. J lost 4 bases, V lost 10 bases, and 21 bases had no gene match. The CDR3 here is CANSLTRETGKGYGYTF. DNA of the CDR3: TGTGCCAACAGTCTTACGCGCGAGACAGGGAAAGGCTATGGCTACACCTTC.

The genes are TRBV7-9 and TRBJ2-1; possible D gene TRBD2, 6 bases. CDR1 is SEHNR, CDR2 FQNEAQ, per germline (reference sequence). This CDR3 is 14 amino acids long. Trimming cost V 5 bases and J 8 bases, with 16 bases left between them. CDR3 in DNA: TGTGCCAGCAGCCCCGTTGGGGGACTCGATGAGCAGTTCTTC. Its translation: CASSPVGGLDEQFF. The whole variable domain, remainder taken from reference TRBV7-9 and TRBJ2-1, is DTGVSQNPRHKITKRGQNVTFRCDPISEHNRLYWYRQTLGQGPEFLTYFQNEAQLEKSRLLSDRFSAERPKGSFSTLEIQRTEQGDSAMYLCASSPVGGLDEQFFGPGTRLTVL.

This rearrangement joins TRBV29-1 to TRBJ1-1; no definite D call. CDR3 length: 13 amino acids. The V end lost 2 bases, the J end lost 0 bases, and 7 bases lay between the germline ends. Germline loops: CDR1 SQVTM, CDR2 ANQGSEA. This CDR3 reads CSVEWDMNTEAFF. In DNA form, the CDR3 reads TGCAGCGTTGAATGGGATATGAACACTGAAGCTTTCTTT.

The gene calls are TRBV5-1 and TRBJ2-3, with TRBD2 identical over 8 bases. The CDR3 totals 17 residues. Germline V gene sequence: CDR1 SGHRS, CDR2 YFSETQ. V dropped 1 base and J dropped 3; count of bases not matched to a gene: 10. CDR3 sequence reads: CASSLWETTSGTDTQYF. The CDR3 bases are TGCGCCAGCAGCTTGTGGGAGACAACTAGCGGTACAGATACGCAGTATTTT.

This chain links TRBV4-2 with TRBJ2-7, with a weak D call TRBD1 (5 bases). Germline V CDR1 and CDR2: LGHNA, YNFKEQ. This CDR3 comprises 15 residues. V gave up 0 bases and J gave up 2 bases, with 11 bases separating them. CDR3 loop: CASSQDPDRAYEQYF. The CDR3 nucleotides are TGTGCCAGCAGCCAAGATCCTGACAGAGCCTACGAGCAGTACTTC.

This chain joins TRBV6-4 and TRBJ1-1, with unresolved D. The CDR3 is 13 residues long. From germline, CDR1 is MRHNA and CDR2 SNTAGT. V lost 2 bases, J lost 0 bases, and 4 bases lay in between. CDR3 DNA sequence: TGTGCCAGCAGTGACGACATGAACACTGAAGCTTTCTTT. Protein sequence: CASSDDMNTEAFF.

This clonotype was picked up a small number of times. This chain joins TRBV11-2 and TRBJ1-2; TRBD1 is a possible D gene (6 bases). The germline V gene has CDR1 SGHAT and CDR2 FQNNGV. This CDR3 region has 15 residues. Trimming left V 5 bases short and J 6 bases short, with 19 bases between. The CDR3 loop is CASSLTAQGPDGYTF. In DNA form, the CDR3 reads TGTGCCAGCAGCCTGACGGCACAGGGTCCCGATGGCTACACCTTC.

This clonotype occurred once. The chain employs TRBV11-3 and TRBJ2-1; no clear D. CDR3 length: 11 amino acids. Looked up from germline, CDR1 is SGHNT and CDR2 is YENEEA. Trimming removed 5 bases from V and 10 bases from J, with 9 bases in between. This chain's CDR3 is CASSQTEEQFF. CDR3 sequence (DNA): TGTGCCAGCAGCCAAACAGAGGAGCAGTTCTTC.

The chain recombines TRBV12-3 or TRBV12-4 with TRBJ1-2; 9 nucleotides line up with TRBD1. The junction had 5 bases not matched to a gene; V was cut back by 7 bases and J by 5 bases. The CDR3 has 13 amino acids. For the CDR3, the DNA is TGTGCCAGCACCCCGGGGACAGGGTATGGCTACACCTTC. Translated, it gives CASTPGTGYGYTF.

Many counts were recorded for this clonotype. V is TRBV24-1 and J is TRBJ2-1; 10 bases agree with TRBD1. J gave up 4 bases and V 1 base, and 3 bases lay outside the gene matches. Per germline, CDR1 KGHDR and CDR2 SFDVKD. This CDR3 has 16 amino acids. CDR3 coding DNA: TGTGCCACCAGTGATTTTGGGACAGGGGTGTACAATGAGCAGTTCTTC. Translated, it gives CATSDFGTGVYNEQFF.

This clonotype was picked up a small number of times. The chain employs TRBV20-1 and TRBJ2-3, with unresolved D. Trimming removed 5 bases at V and 2 bases at J, with 5 bases between. The CDR3 consists of 11 residues. Germline V CDR1 and CDR2: DFQATT, SNEGSKA (reference sequence). The CDR3: CSARYTDTQYF. The CDR3 DNA sequence: TGCAGTGCTCGATACACAGATACGCAGTATTTT.

V and J are TRBV25-1 and TRBJ1-2; D is unclear. Trimming took off 3 bases at V and 7 bases at J, with 15 bases between the two ends. This CDR3 is 14 amino acids long. CDR1 is MGHDK and CDR2 is SYGVNS in the germline V gene. The CDR3 is CASSDSWGSVGYTF. In nucleotides, the CDR3 is TGTGCCAGCAGTGATTCGTGGGGATCAGTTGGCTACACCTTC.